This TCR beta chain was captured in a study of shared clonotypes between healthy human individuals. With 9 bases removed from V and 2 bases from J, the gap between germline ends came to 14 bases. This CDR3 has 14 residues. In germline, CDR1 is LNHDA, CDR2 SQIVND (reference sequence). The table came from immunoSEQ multiplex PCR; TCRdb's copy has only in-frame clones and leaves some out. The repertoire holds about 590,000 clones, with roughly 95% as singletons. CD45RO negativity and positive selection for CCR7 defined naive CD8 cells, a population that excluded terminally differentiated effector memory CD45RA+ cells.

The origin of this receptor is a woman in her 30s in good health. Material: naive CD8+ T cells sorted from blood. The rearrangement joins TRBV19 to TRBJ1-5; possible D gene TRBD1, 5 bases. The CDR3, as DNA: TGTGCCAGCGTAGGACGGGGCGGCAATCAGCCCCAGCATTTT. Translation: CASVGRGGNQPQHF. Filled out from reference TRBV19 and TRBJ1-5, the complete variable domain reads DGGITQSPKYLFRKEGQNVTLSCEQNLNHDAMYWYRQDPGQGLRLIYYSQIVNDFQKGDIAEGYSVSREKKESFPLTVTSAQKNPTAFYLCASVGRGGNQPQHFGDGTRLSIL.